The next 5 T cell receptor beta chains were all read from a single sample in a study of OX40 agonist ivuxolimab in advanced cancers. Produced via immunoSEQ multiplex PCR; TCRdb's table is partial and in-frame only. The sample includes about 72,000 clones, about 90% of them seen just once. Sequenced material: CD4+ or CD8+ T cells sorted from blood, taken in a trial of the OX40 agonist ivuxolimab. Receptors originate from an adult with an advanced solid tumor such as melanoma, head and neck, liver or kidney cancer.

The chain uses TRBV4-2 and TRBJ2-1; 8 nucleotides match TRBD2. The CDR3 length is 14 residues. Losses at the gene ends were 4 bases for V and 7 bases for J; bases not matched to a gene: 6. From germline, CDR1 is LGHNA and CDR2 YNFKEQ. Written as DNA, the CDR3 is TGTGCCAGCAGCCCCAGCGGGGGTGGTAATGAGCAGTTCTTC. This encodes CASSPSGGGNEQFF.

The V and J genes are TRBV19 and TRBJ1-4; the D gene is possibly TRBD1 (5 bases). The germline CDR1 and CDR2 sequences are LNHDA and SQIVND (reference sequence). The CDR3 is made up of 15 amino acids. The V gene lost 3 bases and the J gene lost 5 bases, with 13 bases spanning the gap. This CDR3 reads CASSIWGDGNEKLFF. In DNA form, the CDR3 reads TGTGCCAGTAGTATCTGGGGGGACGGGAATGAAAAACTGTTTTTT.

J is TRBJ1-5 and V is TRBV28; 7 nucleotides agree with TRBD1. Germline values: CDR1 MDHEN, CDR2 SYDVKM. V lost 2 bases, J lost 2 bases, and 0 bases stayed unmatched. CDR3 size: 14 residues. The CDR3 DNA is TGTGCCAGCAGTTTAGGGACAGGCAATCAGCCCCAGCATTTT. This codes for CASSLGTGNQPQHF.

The rearrangement uses TRBV6-1 and TRBJ2-7; D remains ambiguous. The V end lost 2 bases, the J end lost 2 bases, and 13 bases lay between the germline ends. CDR1 and CDR2 from the germline V gene are MNHNS and SASEGT. The CDR3 extends over 15 amino acids. CDR3 sequence (DNA): TGTGCCAGCAGTGAAAGGGCAGACGCTGCCTACGAGCAGTACTTC. Translation gives CASSERADAAYEQYF.

V gene TRBV11-1 combines with J gene TRBJ2-7, with unresolved D. This CDR3 is built from 14 residues. Deletions cut 5 bases from V and 1 base from J, with 12 bases between. Germline V lookup: CDR1 SGHAT, CDR2 FQDESV (reference sequence). The CDR3 region is CASSLVDGSYEQYF. The CDR3 DNA sequence: TGTGCCAGCAGCCTCGTCGACGGATCCTACGAGCAGTACTTC.